The T cell receptor (beta chain) under discussion was sequenced for a study of blood T cell repertoires in COVID-19 (dated by TCRdb to about 2020). Study-wide context: Collaborator samples came from the United States, Italy and Spain and covered acute and convalescent phases of COVID-19. The prospective study material was composed of cDNA or gDNA derived from T cells, B-cell-depleted T cells, or PBMCs. Subjects who had been exposed to COVID-19, were actively infected with it, or had recovered from it provided the deeply sampled blood TCRbeta repertoires that made up the dataset. The repertoires were released in a freely available public database intended as a resource for research on the immune response to SARS-CoV-2. Samples were obtained from the ongoing ImmuneRACE study (first 160 participants) and from over a thousand subjects provided by 6 global collaborators. Sample metadata almost always included a de-identified subject ID, COVID-19 status, age in years and sex. HLA class I and class II types, where available, came from metadata supplied by the sample provider rather than from assay-based typing. The full study reports these points: The amount of clinical and demographic metadata varied by source and participant and was provided uncurated.

In the prospective study, participants were roughly 18 to 100 years old, resided in about two dozen geographic areas of the United States, and were enrolled through a virtual design. To assign participants to cohorts, the prospective study relied on clinical history that participants themselves reported in a screening survey and a study questionnaire. A participant counted as exposed if, within 2 weeks of entering the study, that participant had been in contact with someone who had a PCR-confirmed or clinician-diagnosed COVID-19 case. Mobile phlebotomists in the prospective study collected whole blood, serum and a nasopharyngeal or oropharyngeal swab from every participant. Participants in the prospective study had the option to provide additional blood draws and questionnaires over a roughly two-month period. Before DNA extraction, prospective study blood samples were shipped either frozen or at room temperature.

Cut back by 5 bases and 0 bases, the V and J ends lie 13 bases apart. CDR1 and CDR2 are read off the germline V gene as MDHEN and SYDVKM. The CDR3 spans 15 residues, from the cysteine through the phenylalanine. Kept here is only the CDR3 DNA, which spans 45 bases and is read in frame from base 1. This clone was counted once. The specificity of this receptor is unknown. Qualities for individual bases were not recorded, and no much larger clone is one base off. TCRbeta CDR3 regions were amplified from genomic DNA using the immunoSEQ Assay, a bias-controlled multiplex PCR. In the source study's methods: Within the assay, amplification of reference gene primers was used to estimate how many nucleated cells each sample contained. Sequence reads were collapsed and filtered to measure the absolute abundance of every unique TCRbeta CDR3 rearrangement. Productive Simpson clonality was computed per sample as the square root of Simpson's diversity index over productive rearrangements. TCRdb provides this immuneACCESS table in a form limited to in-frame rearrangements. Some clones are lacking; in checked studies, under half of them reflect an unresolved V gene, and why the rest are absent is not known. V, J and clone size were drawn from that table, and D and trimming were deduced from the DNA. The sample includes around 240,000 clones, with approximately 90% observed a single time. Of the sample, 0.85% to 0.9% is held by the ten largest clones.

What was sequenced was PBMCs or T cells enriched from blood (not recorded which). The chain is made from TRBV28 and TRBJ1-2; TRBD1 might be the D gene, on 6 matching bases. This receptor was obtained from a man between 45 and 60 years old who had been exposed to COVID-19. The nucleotides are TGTGCCAGCAGTAGGGGGGGAATAGCTAACTATGGCTACACCTTC. Its product reads: CASSRGGIANYGYTF.